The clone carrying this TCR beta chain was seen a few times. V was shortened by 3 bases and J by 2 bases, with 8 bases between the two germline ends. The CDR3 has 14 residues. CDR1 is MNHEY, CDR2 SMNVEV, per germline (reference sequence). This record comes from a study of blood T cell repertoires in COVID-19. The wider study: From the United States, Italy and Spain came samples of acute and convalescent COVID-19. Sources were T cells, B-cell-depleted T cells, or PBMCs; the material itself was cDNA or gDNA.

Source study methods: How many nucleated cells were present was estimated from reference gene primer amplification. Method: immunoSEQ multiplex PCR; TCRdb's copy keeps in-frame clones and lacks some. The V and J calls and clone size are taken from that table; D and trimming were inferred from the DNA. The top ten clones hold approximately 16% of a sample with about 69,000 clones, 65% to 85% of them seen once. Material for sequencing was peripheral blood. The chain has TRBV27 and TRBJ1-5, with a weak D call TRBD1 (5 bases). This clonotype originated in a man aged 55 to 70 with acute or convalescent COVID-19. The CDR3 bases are TGTGCCAGCAGTTTGCTAGGGGGCAATCAGCCCCAGCATTTT. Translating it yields CASSLLGGNQPQHF.